This T cell receptor (beta chain) was recorded in a study of beta chain features in type 1 diabetes. This clone was counted only a few times. The antigen remains unidentified. The CDR3 is 16 residues long. With 0 bases clipped from V and 2 bases from J, the junction kept 7 bases outside the gene matches. The V gene's germline CDR1 is SQVTM and CDR2 ANQGSEA. General observations from the study: With patients and controls alike, PCR might favor shorter templates to an equal degree. Shorter TCRB CDR3s, moderately but significantly so, were found in Type 1 diabetes patients in all four CD4+ subsets.

The study reverse transcribed the entire isolated RNA, so it sequenced expressed TCRB transcripts. The table came from immunoSEQ multiplex PCR; TCRdb's copy has only in-frame clones and leaves some out. The sample lists about 190,000 clones, roughly 8% occurring once. The sample comprised central memory CD4+ T cells from blood. The sequence was obtained from a man aged 18-30 years with type 1 diabetes. The rearrangement uses TRBV29-1 and TRBJ2-3; 8 bases map to TRBD2. CDR3 in DNA: TGCAGCGTTGAAGATCGAGCGGGGGCGTCCACAGATACGCAGTATTTT. Translation: CSVEDRAGASTDTQYF.